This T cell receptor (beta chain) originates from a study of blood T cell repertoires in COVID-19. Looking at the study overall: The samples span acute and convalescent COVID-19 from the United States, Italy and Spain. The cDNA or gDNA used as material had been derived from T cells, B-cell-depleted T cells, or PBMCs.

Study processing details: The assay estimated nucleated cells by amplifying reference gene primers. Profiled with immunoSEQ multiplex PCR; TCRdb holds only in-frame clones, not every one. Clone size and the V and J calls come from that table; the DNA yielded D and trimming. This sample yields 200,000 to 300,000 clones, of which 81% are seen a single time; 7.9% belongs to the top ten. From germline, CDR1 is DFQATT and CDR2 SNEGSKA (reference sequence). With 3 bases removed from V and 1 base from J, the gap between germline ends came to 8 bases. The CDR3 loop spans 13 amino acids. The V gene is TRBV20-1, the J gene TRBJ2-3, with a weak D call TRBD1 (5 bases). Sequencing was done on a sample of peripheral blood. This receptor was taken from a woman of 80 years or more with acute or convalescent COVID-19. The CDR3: CSASLQGTDTQYF. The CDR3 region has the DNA TGCAGTGCTAGTCTACAGGGCACAGATACGCAGTATTTT.